The 30 T cell receptor beta chains below come from one sample, sequenced in a study of T cell changes during pregnancy in multiple sclerosis. Produced via immunoSEQ multiplex PCR; TCRdb's table is partial and in-frame only. The sample carries approximately 80,000 clones, 90% to 95% recorded once. This specimen consisted of peripheral blood, obtained in the second trimester of pregnancy. The receptors come from a female donor in good health, enrolled as a control in a pregnancy study.

The rearrangement joins TRBV7-9 to TRBJ2-7; 7 bases are shared with TRBD2. CDR1 is SEHNR, CDR2 FQNEAQ, per germline (reference sequence). The CDR3 has 16 amino acids. With V trimmed by 2 bases and J by 1 base, 8 bases remained unmatched. The CDR3 here is CASSLWSGGGSYEQYF. In DNA form, the CDR3 reads TGTGCCAGCAGCTTATGGTCGGGCGGGGGATCCTACGAGCAGTACTTC.

This clone came up once. The V and J genes are TRBV11-2 and TRBJ2-1, with D possibly matching TRBD2 (6 bases). V lost 6 bases, J lost 4 bases, and 19 bases lay in between. The germline CDR1 and CDR2 sequences are SGHAT and FQNNGV. The CDR3 runs 16 residues. The CDR3 DNA reads as TGTGCCAGCAGTTTACCCTTCGGGCGGGGATACAATGAGCAGTTCTTC. It specifies CASSLPFGRGYNEQFF.

This chain joins TRBV7-9 and TRBJ1-2, with a possible D match to TRBD1 (5 bases). V lost 0 bases and J 0 bases, leaving 14 bases between the germline ends. This CDR3 region has 17 residues. The germline gives CDR1 SEHNR, CDR2 FQNEAQ (reference sequence). The CDR3 region has the DNA TGTGCCAGCAGCTTAGCCGGGACTCCAGCAACTAACTATGGCTACACCTTC. This translates into CASSLAGTPATNYGYTF. Supplemented by reference TRBV7-9 and TRBJ1-2, the full variable domain reads DTGVSQNPRHKITKRGQNVTFRCDPISEHNRLYWYRQTLGQGPEFLTYFQNEAQLEKSRLLSDRFSAERPKGSFSTLEIQRTEQGDSAMYLCASSLAGTPATNYGYTFGSGTRLTVV.

The rearrangement uses TRBV29-1 and TRBJ2-3; the match to TRBD2 covers 10 bases. CDR1 SQVTM and CDR2 ANQGSEA come from the germline V gene. CDR3 size: 22 residues. After removal of 0 bases from V and 1 base from J, the junction contained 22 bases not matched to a gene. CDR3 nucleotide sequence: TGCAGCGTTGAAGACCTTGTGGGCCATGGAAGCGGGAGGGAGTCTGGCACAGATACGCAGTATTTT. Translated: CSVEDLVGHGSGRESGTDTQYF.

The rearrangement uses TRBV10-3 and TRBJ2-2; D may be TRBD1 (5 bases). Germline loops: CDR1 ENHRY, CDR2 SYGVKD. V was cut by 3 bases and J by 3 bases, with 5 bases left in between. CDR3 length: 13 residues. CDR3 sequence (DNA): TGTGCCATCAGTGACAGGGACACCGGGGAGCTGTTTTTT. Its protein is CAISDRDTGELFF.

This clone ranks as large. The rearrangement uses TRBV6-5 and TRBJ1-2, with TRBD1 as a possible D gene (6 bases). Germline CDR1 MNHEY, CDR2 SVGAGI. With 0 bases removed from V and 4 bases from J, the gap between germline ends came to 12 bases. CDR3 length equals 15 residues. The DNA for the CDR3 is TGTGCCAGCAGTTACTCGAGACAGGTCAGCTATGGCTACACCTTC. Protein product: CASSYSRQVSYGYTF.

This chain links TRBV11-1 with TRBJ2-3; 10 bases match TRBD1. The ends lost 3 bases at V and 2 bases at J; junction bases unmatched: 5. The CDR3 runs to 16 residues. From germline, CDR1 is SGHAT and CDR2 FQDESV (reference sequence). DNA of the CDR3: TGTGCCAGCAGCTTCGGACAGGGGGATGCCACAGATACGCAGTATTTT. Residues: CASSFGQGDATDTQYF.

This rearrangement joins TRBV5-1 to TRBJ2-1; TRBD2 matches at 11 bases. Looked up from germline, CDR1 is SGHRS and CDR2 is YFSETQ. This CDR3 is built from 15 residues. V dropped 0 bases and J dropped 7; count of bases not matched to a gene: 3. The CDR3 loop reads CASSLVIAGGNEQFF. The CDR3 DNA follows: TGCGCCAGCAGCTTGGTAATAGCGGGAGGGAATGAGCAGTTCTTC.

This chain links TRBV6-5 with TRBJ2-7; D possibly corresponds to TRBD1 (6 bases). This CDR3 has 14 amino acids. V lost 6 bases and J lost 4, with 16 bases in between. CDR1 is MNHEY and CDR2 is SVGAGI in the germline V gene. Written as DNA, the CDR3 is TGTGCCAGCAGCCCAACAGGGAGTGGATACGAGCAGTACTTC. Protein: CASSPTGSGYEQYF.

The V and J genes are TRBV11-3 and TRBJ2-7, with D hard to call. The CDR3 sequence is 12 residues long. CDR1 and CDR2 (germline): SGHNT, YENEEA. Trimming left V 0 bases short and J 6 bases short, with 6 bases between. The CDR3 DNA reads TGTGCCAGCAGCTTAGATGGAGCCGAGCAGTACTTC. Translating gives CASSLDGAEQYF.

The rearrangement links TRBV28 to TRBJ1-5; tentative D call: TRBD1 (6 bases). This CDR3 has 15 amino acids. CDR1 and CDR2 (germline): MDHEN, SYDVKM. Trimming left V 6 bases short and J 8 bases short, with 20 bases between. CDR3 coding DNA: TGTGCCAGCAGGTCAGATCAGGGGACGGGAAAGCCCCAGCATTTT. Amino acid sequence: CASRSDQGTGKPQHF.

The gene calls are TRBV15 and TRBJ1-2; the D gene is possibly TRBD1 (6 bases). There are 15 residues in the CDR3. Looked up from germline, CDR1 is LNHNV and CDR2 is YYDKDF (reference sequence). V was clipped by 0 bases and J by 2 bases, with 10 bases between them. CDR3 coding DNA: TGTGCCACCAGCAGAGATTTTGACAGGAACTATGGCTACACCTTC. Protein sequence: CATSRDFDRNYGYTF.

DNA for the CDR3: TGTGCCAGCAGAGACTACTACGAGCAGTACTTC. Translated: CASRDYYEQYF. The chain combines TRBV28 with TRBJ2-7; D is perhaps TRBD2 (5 bases). This CDR3 is built from 11 residues. CDR1 is MDHEN, CDR2 SYDVKM, per germline. The V end lost 6 bases, the J end lost 3 bases, and 6 bases lay between the germline ends.

The chain combines TRBV15 with TRBJ1-5; D is ambiguous. V was trimmed by 0 bases and J by 8 bases, leaving 14 bases between them. Looked up from germline, CDR1 is LNHNV and CDR2 is YYDKDF (reference sequence). CDR3 length: 15 amino acids. CDR3 in DNA: TGTGCCACCAGCAGAGATACCGGGTGGATAGAGCCCCAGCATTTT. It codes for CATSRDTGWIEPQHF.

The V and J genes are TRBV25-1 and TRBJ2-1, with 11 bases matching TRBD1. CDR3 length: 18 residues. Germline CDR1 reads MGHDK; CDR2 reads SYGVNS. Losses at the gene ends were 2 bases for V and 4 bases for J; bases not matched to a gene: 10. The CDR3 DNA is TGTGCCAGCAGTGAAGGGACAGGGGGGTTACTTCGTTACAATGAGCAGTTCTTC. As protein: CASSEGTGGLLRYNEQFF.

The chain employs TRBV9 and TRBJ2-3; a weak D match, TRBD2 (5 bases). Trimming left V 3 bases short and J 1 base short, with 12 bases between. The CDR3 extends over 15 amino acids. Germline-derived CDR1 and CDR2 are SGDLS and YYNGEE. Here the CDR3 reads CASSAEVARTDTQYF. CDR3 DNA sequence: TGTGCCAGCAGCGCTGAGGTAGCGCGCACAGATACGCAGTATTTT.

Of note for this clone: An end of the junction differs from the germline gene, which may be a read error. Other DNA sequences in this sample translate to the same CDR3. The chain carries TRBV5-6 and TRBJ2-3; no definite D call. The CDR3 is made up of 15 amino acids. Germline CDR1 is SGHDT and CDR2 is YYEEEE. CDR3 in amino acids: CASSYSTGFTDTQYF. The CDR3 DNA reads as TGCGCCAGCAGCTACTCGACGGGTTTCACAGATACGCAGTATTTT.

Only a few counts were recorded for this clone. The gene calls are TRBV25-1 and TRBJ2-3; possible D gene TRBD2, 6 bases. The CDR3 consists of 16 residues. Deletions cut 2 bases from V and 0 bases from J, with 12 bases between. Germline V gives CDR1 MGHDK, CDR2 SYGVNS. The CDR3 bases are TGTGCCAGCAGTGAAAGGAGGGAACCAAGCACAGATACGCAGTATTTT. It is translated as CASSERREPSTDTQYF.

This rearrangement joins TRBV19 to TRBJ2-7; 9 nucleotides line up with TRBD1. The CDR3 length is 15 residues. The junction had 6 bases not matched to a gene; V was cut back by 6 bases and J by 0 bases. The V gene's germline CDR1 is LNHDA and CDR2 SQIVND (reference sequence). DNA for the CDR3: TGTGCCAGTAGGACGGGACAGGGAGGCTCCTACGAGCAGTACTTC. Residues: CASRTGQGGSYEQYF.

The rearrangement uses TRBV18 and TRBJ2-7, with 7 bases identical to TRBD1. Trimming took 3 bases from V and 6 from J; bases not matched to a gene: 8. This CDR3 contains 14 residues. The germline gives CDR1 KGHSH, CDR2 LQKENI. The CDR3 bases are TGTGCCAGCTCACCCTTGGACAGGTACGGCGAGCAGTACTTC. As protein: CASSPLDRYGEQYF.

This clone occurred once. The chain recombines TRBV29-1 with TRBJ2-7, with 10 bases aligning to TRBD1. The CDR3 covers 14 residues. V was clipped by 6 bases and J by 6 bases; unmatched bases: 11. CDR1 is SQVTM and CDR2 is ANQGSEA in the germline V gene. The CDR3 loop is CSVQTGGGLGEQYF. CDR3 in DNA: TGCAGCGTCCAGACAGGGGGCGGATTGGGCGAGCAGTACTTC.

This chain joins TRBV15 and TRBJ2-1; tentative D call: TRBD1 (6 bases). Germline lookup yields CDR1 LNHNV and CDR2 YYDKDF (reference sequence). The CDR3 consists of 15 residues. V was trimmed by 1 base and J by 5 bases, leaving 12 bases between them. In DNA, the CDR3 is TGTGCCACCAGCAGAGGACAGGTAATCAACAATGAGCAGTTCTTC. Translated: CATSRGQVINNEQFF.

CDR3 sequence reads: CASSVTSSGINEQFF. In DNA, the CDR3 is TGTGCCAGCAGCGTAACCTCTTCGGGGATCAATGAGCAGTTCTTC. The rearrangement uses TRBV9 and TRBJ2-1; a possible D gene is TRBD2 (5 bases). Trimming removed 1 base at V and 6 bases at J, with 14 bases between. Germline V lookup: CDR1 SGDLS, CDR2 YYNGEE. CDR3 length equals 15 residues.

The gene calls are TRBV4-1 and TRBJ2-3; 7 nucleotides match TRBD2. The V segment lost 5 bases and the J segment 2 bases; nucleotides outside the gene matches: 10. The V gene's germline CDR1 is MGHRA and CDR2 YSYEKL. This CDR3 spans 16 amino acids. CDR3 DNA: TGCGCCAGCAGCTCGCCCTGGGGGGGAAACACAGATACGCAGTATTTT. Protein product: CASSSPWGGNTDTQYF.

V is TRBV2 and J is TRBJ1-2; 8 positions agree with TRBD1. The CDR3 runs to 13 residues. Germline V lookup: CDR1 SNHLY, CDR2 FYNNEI. V dropped 4 bases and J dropped 4; count of bases not matched to a gene: 2. DNA of the CDR3: TGTGCCAGCAGTGTCAGGGGGCTCTATGGCTACACCTTC. Translation gives CASSVRGLYGYTF.

This clone was picked up a small number of times. The chain employs TRBV28 and TRBJ1-2, with D unresolved. The CDR3 extends over 17 amino acids. The germline V and J ends were trimmed by 5 bases and 4 bases, with 23 bases remaining between them. CDR1 is MDHEN and CDR2 is SYDVKM in the germline V gene. CDR3 coding DNA: TGTGCCAGCAGTCAAATCCACAGCCCTATCCGGGGCTATGGCTACACCTTC. Translating gives CASSQIHSPIRGYGYTF.

The rearrangement links TRBV28 to TRBJ2-1, with 9 positions matching TRBD2. Unmatched junction bases numbered 10, after V lost 7 bases and J lost 3 bases. This CDR3 has 16 amino acids. Germline CDR1 is MDHEN and CDR2 is SYDVKM. The CDR3 reads CASKKLSGSSYNEQFF. CDR3 DNA sequence: TGTGCCAGCAAAAAACTTAGCGGGAGTAGCTACAATGAGCAGTTCTTC.

The rearrangement links TRBV6-1 to TRBJ2-1; TRBD2 matches at 9 bases. The CDR3 runs to 15 residues. Germline CDR1 and CDR2: MNHNS and SASEGT. Trimming cost V 8 bases and J 5 bases; bases outside gene matches: 10. CDR3 DNA sequence: TGTGCCAGCGGAGCGAGACTAGCGGATAACAATGAGCAGTTCTTC. Translating gives CASGARLADNNEQFF.

J is TRBJ2-7 and V is TRBV7-2, with D unresolved. The CDR3 spans 13 residues. V was clipped by 1 base and J by 5 bases, with 9 bases between them. Germline loops: CDR1 SGHTA, CDR2 FQGNSA. The CDR3: CASSLVPGNEQYF. CDR3 DNA sequence: TGTGCCAGCAGCTTAGTGCCGGGTAACGAGCAGTACTTC.

This chain's CDR3 is CAWSVGTGGRGEQFF. The DNA of the CDR3 is TGTGCCTGGAGTGTAGGGACAGGGGGTCGAGGGGAGCAGTTCTTC. The gene calls are TRBV30 and TRBJ2-1, with 11 bases that match TRBD1. Germline V CDR1 and CDR2: GTSNPN, SVGIG (reference sequence). CDR3 length: 15 residues. V was pared by 0 bases and J by 10 bases, with 8 bases of the junction left unmatched.